This T cell receptor beta chain was sequenced in a study of tumor and adjacent non-tumor tissue in lung cancer. About the study: On average, productive TCRbeta reads reached 4 million to 5 million per sample. The study's findings and limits: Tumor TCR diversity, when higher, was linked to shorter survival.

The CDR3 has 13 amino acids. The germline V gene encodes CDR1 SQVTM and CDR2 ANQGSEA. The library came from three nested PCR rounds adapted from ARM-PCR protocols. MiXCR, run by TCRdb on the multiplex PCR reads, gives a single entry per CDR3 protein. The sample carries 90,000 to 100,000 distinct CDR3 sequences, 75% to 90% recorded once. Concerning this clonotype itself: The antigen is not known.

No cell sorting was done before RNA was extracted from the tissue. The normal lung tissue was taken more than 3 cm from the tumor edge. Sequenced sample: distant non-tumor lung tissue. The chain uses TRBV29-1 and TRBJ2-1; 8 bases align to TRBD2. With the DNA end fitting TRBJ2-4 better, the J assignment may be wrong. The sequence came from a man aged 60 to 75 with small cell lung cancer. In DNA, the CDR3 is TGCAGCGCACCGGGACATGCGGGACTAGATCAGTACTTC. Protein product: CSAPGHAGLDQYF.